These 17 T cell receptor beta chains share one sample of origin, sequenced in a study of blood T cell repertoires in COVID-19. Method: immunoSEQ multiplex PCR; TCRdb's copy keeps in-frame clones and lacks some. The profile shows over 120,000 clones, around 86% of them singletons. The sample consisted of peripheral blood. The receptors derive from a man between 50 and 59 years old who had recovered from COVID-19.

This rearrangement joins TRBV29-1 to TRBJ1-2; 7 nucleotides line up with TRBD1. The CDR3 has 12 residues. J lost 4 bases, V lost 6 bases, and 5 bases had no gene match. Germline V gene data show CDR1 as SQVTM and CDR2 as ANQGSEA. CDR3 coding DNA: TGCAGCGTGGCAGGGACAGTCTATGGCTACACCTTC. It specifies CSVAGTVYGYTF.

Only a few counts were recorded for this clone. The chain has TRBV25-1 and TRBJ2-5; TRBD1 is a possible D gene (5 bases). The CDR3 covers 13 residues. The V end was cut by 3 bases, the J end by 5 bases, with 10 bases between. Germline CDR1 MGHDK, CDR2 SYGVNS. The CDR3, as DNA: TGTGCCAGCAGTGACAGGGTAAGGGAGACCCAGTACTTC. Translated, it gives CASSDRVRETQYF.

This chain links TRBV9 with TRBJ1-2; 8 bases map to TRBD1. Trimming at V came to 0 bases and at J to 1 base, leaving 8 bases not matched to a gene. This CDR3 contains 17 residues. Germline CDR1 and CDR2: SGDLS and YYNGEE. The CDR3 nucleotides are TGTGCCAGCAGCGTAGCACTGGGGACAGGCAATAACTATGGCTACACCTTC. Its protein is CASSVALGTGNNYGYTF.

The genes are TRBV4-3 and TRBJ2-7; D is uncertain. CDR1 and CDR2 (germline): LGHNA, YSLEER. V shed 0 bases and J shed 1 base, with 7 bases lying between them. The CDR3 is made up of 14 amino acids. This CDR3 is CASSQDYRSYEQYF. The CDR3 bases are TGCGCCAGCAGCCAAGATTATCGTTCCTACGAGCAGTACTTC.

The rearrangement uses TRBV7-6 and TRBJ2-1; 14 bases map to TRBD2. Losses at the gene ends were 5 bases for V and 8 bases for J; bases not matched to a gene: 2. The germline gives CDR1 SGHVS, CDR2 FNYEAQ. The CDR3 is 14 amino acids. The CDR3 here is CASSATSGGDEQFF. In DNA form, the CDR3 reads TGTGCCAGCAGCGCGACTAGCGGGGGGGATGAGCAGTTCTTC.

V is TRBV19 and J is TRBJ1-2; possible D gene TRBD1, 6 bases. The CDR3 sequence is 15 residues long. Trimming pared 3 bases from V and 4 bases from J, leaving 15 bases between. Germline lookup yields CDR1 LNHDA and CDR2 SQIVND (reference sequence). This chain's CDR3 is CASSIGPGAGYGYTF. The CDR3 DNA is TGTGCCAGTAGTATTGGTCCAGGGGCGGGCTATGGCTACACCTTC.

CDR3 nucleotide sequence: TGTGCCAGCTCACCAGGGGACAGGGCCTACGAGCAGTACTTC. Translating it yields CASSPGDRAYEQYF. J is TRBJ2-7 and V is TRBV18; TRBD1 agrees at 9 bases. Unmatched junction bases numbered 1, after V lost 2 bases and J lost 2 bases. The CDR3 has 14 residues. The germline V gene encodes CDR1 KGHSH and CDR2 LQKENI.

The rearrangement links TRBV12-3 or TRBV12-4 to TRBJ1-2; D gene ambiguous. CDR3 size: 13 residues. The V and J ends lost 3 bases and 7 bases respectively, with 12 bases between them. The CDR3 region has the DNA TGTGCCAGCAGTTTGACACGTAACGGTGGCTACACCTTC. Protein product: CASSLTRNGGYTF.

The chain uses TRBV7-8 and TRBJ2-3; D gene uncertain. Trimming took 5 bases from V and 5 from J, leaving 8 bases between them. Germline CDR1 is SGHVS and CDR2 is FQNEAQ. The CDR3 consists of 12 residues. In DNA form, the CDR3 reads TGTGCCAGCAGCCTGAGAAGAGATACGCAGTATTTT. It codes for CASSLRRDTQYF.

This rearrangement joins TRBV3-1 (or the pseudogene TRBV3-2) to TRBJ1-4; D ambiguous. Germline CDR1 LGHDT, CDR2 YNNKEL (reference sequence). Trimming shortened V by 1 base and J by 4 bases, and 16 bases separated the two germline ends. The CDR3 consists of 17 residues. The DNA of the CDR3 is TGTGCCAGCAGCCAAGGACCCCCTCGGACTGGTAATGAAAAACTGTTTTTT. Translation: CASSQGPPRTGNEKLFF.

In its sample, this clone was seen once. The gene calls are TRBV7-3 and TRBJ2-3, with 7 positions matching TRBD2. Germline CDR1 reads SGHTA; CDR2 reads FQGTGA. The CDR3 consists of 14 residues. V was pared by 5 bases and J by 2 bases, with 4 bases of the junction left unmatched. The CDR3 protein is CASSIGGDTDTQYF. The DNA of the CDR3 is TGTGCCAGCAGCATTGGGGGGGACACAGATACGCAGTATTTT.

This clone was seen only once. J is TRBJ2-7 and V is TRBV11-2; the match to TRBD2 covers 14 bases. V dropped 5 bases and J dropped 5; count of bases not matched to a gene: 5. The CDR3 is made up of 15 amino acids. Per germline, CDR1 SGHAT and CDR2 FQNNGV. CDR3 sequence: CASSVTSGGEHEQYF. The DNA for the CDR3 is TGTGCCAGCAGCGTGACTAGCGGGGGGGAGCACGAGCAGTACTTC.

The chain employs TRBV7-2 and TRBJ2-3, with TRBD1 matching 11 bases. Germline CDR1 is SGHTA and CDR2 is FQGNSA. The CDR3 is 15 residues long. V shed 6 bases and J 3 bases; nucleotides not matched to a gene: 5. CDR3 sequence: CASSPGQGATDTQYF. The CDR3 DNA sequence: TGTGCCAGCAGTCCCGGACAGGGGGCTACAGATACGCAGTATTTT.

This chain uses TRBV7-3 with TRBJ2-5, with D possibly being TRBD1 (6 bases). From germline, CDR1 is SGHTA and CDR2 FQGTGA. With 5 bases removed from V and 4 bases from J, the gap between germline ends came to 17 bases. This CDR3 has 15 residues. The CDR3 DNA sequence: TGTGCCAGCAGCCCTAATCCCGGGACAAGAGAGACCCAGTACTTC. Translated: CASSPNPGTRETQYF.

The chain links TRBV9 to TRBJ2-2; a possible D gene is TRBD1 (5 bases). Germline CDR1 reads SGDLS; CDR2 reads YYNGEE. The CDR3 runs 16 residues. V was trimmed by 0 bases and J by 3 bases, leaving 12 bases between them. CDR3 region: CASSVDRHWDTGELFF. The CDR3 DNA is TGTGCCAGCAGCGTAGACAGGCACTGGGACACCGGGGAGCTGTTTTTT.

This clone appeared a single time. This chain uses TRBV2 with TRBJ2-5, with D possibly TRBD2 on 6 matching bases. This CDR3 region has 15 residues. Germline lookup yields CDR1 SNHLY and CDR2 FYNNEI. Trimming removed 6 bases at V and 4 bases at J, with 18 bases between. The CDR3 DNA reads as TGTGCCAGCAGCCCCCTTTTTGCGGGGAGAGAGACCCAGTACTTC. This codes for CASSPLFAGRETQYF.

The chain employs TRBV18 and TRBJ2-3, with 11 positions matching TRBD2. The CDR3 length is 15 residues. J gave up 1 base and V 4 bases, and 1 base lay outside the gene matches. Germline CDR1 reads KGHSH; CDR2 reads LQKENI. CDR3 in amino acids: CASSLGLAGTDTQYF. In DNA, the CDR3 is TGTGCCAGCTCACTGGGACTAGCGGGCACAGATACGCAGTATTTT.